The TCR beta chain described here comes from a study of hypomethylating agent response in myelodysplastic syndrome. The overall study: Mean age was roughly 72 +/- 6.3 years; diploid cytogenetics predominated. Patients with neither complete response nor hematologic improvement were classed non-responders. Study results and limitations: This small study analyzed only around 11 patients. Responders gained more novel clonotypes; non-responders had more contracted clonotypes after treatment.

Profiling relied on immunoSEQ multiplex PCR, and the TCRdb table lists in-frame clones only, not all of them. The data show fewer than 3,500 clones, roughly 80% seen once. Concerning this clone itself: Its matching antigen is unknown.

Germline CDR1 MNHEY, CDR2 SMNVEV (reference sequence). The V end lost 4 bases, the J end lost 1 base, and 6 bases lay between the germline ends. The CDR3 length is 13 residues. The source of this sequence is a human donor with myelodysplastic syndrome. The chain couples TRBV27 to TRBJ2-3; D is unresolved. The sequencing here drew on bone marrow, taken before or after starting hypomethylating agent treatment for myelodysplastic syndrome (not recorded which). In DNA, the CDR3 is TGTGCCAGCAGTTGGGTGGGCACAGATACGCAGTATTTT. Its translation is CASSWVGTDTQYF.